This T cell receptor (beta chain) was retrieved from a study of siplizumab effects on memory and regulatory T cells. Whole-study findings and limits: Siplizumab significantly reduced alloreactive sequences traceable to unstimulated CD4+ memory cells. Apparently more diverse than memory cells, naive T cells also seemed major alloresponse contributors. Proof of suppressive function in proliferating Tregs from siplizumab cultures was not established.

Trimming removed 2 bases from V and 5 bases from J, with 13 bases in between. Germline lookup yields CDR1 SGHTA and CDR2 FQGNSA. The CDR3 length is 14 residues. Each sample yielded about 9.9 x 10^4 assayed TCR templates. Repertoires were generated with immunoSEQ multiplex PCR, while TCRdb's copy carries only in-frame clones and drops some. The data show roughly 82,000 clones, around 90% seen once. In the case of this clone: Its target is not known.

The source of this sequence is a human donor in good health. Specimen: Tregs sorted from blood. The chain combines TRBV7-2 with TRBJ2-7, with D possibly TRBD1 on 5 matching bases. The CDR3 sequence: CASSLQGQFHEQYF. The CDR3 bases are TGTGCCAGCAGCTTACAGGGTCAGTTCCACGAGCAGTACTTC.